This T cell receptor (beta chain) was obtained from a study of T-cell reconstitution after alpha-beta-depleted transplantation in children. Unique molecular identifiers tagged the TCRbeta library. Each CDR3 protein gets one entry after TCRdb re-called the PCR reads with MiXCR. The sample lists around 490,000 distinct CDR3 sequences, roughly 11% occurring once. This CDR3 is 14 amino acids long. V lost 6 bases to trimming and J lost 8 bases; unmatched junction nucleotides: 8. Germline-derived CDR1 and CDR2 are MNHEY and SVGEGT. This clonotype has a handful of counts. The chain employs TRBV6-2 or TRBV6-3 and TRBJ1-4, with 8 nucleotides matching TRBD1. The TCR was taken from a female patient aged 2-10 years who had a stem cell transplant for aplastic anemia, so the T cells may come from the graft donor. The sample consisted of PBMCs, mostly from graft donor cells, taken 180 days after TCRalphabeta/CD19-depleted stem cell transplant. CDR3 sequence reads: CASSPGQEDEKLFF. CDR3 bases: TGTGCCAGCAGCCCGGGACAGGAGGACGAAAAACTGTTTTTT.